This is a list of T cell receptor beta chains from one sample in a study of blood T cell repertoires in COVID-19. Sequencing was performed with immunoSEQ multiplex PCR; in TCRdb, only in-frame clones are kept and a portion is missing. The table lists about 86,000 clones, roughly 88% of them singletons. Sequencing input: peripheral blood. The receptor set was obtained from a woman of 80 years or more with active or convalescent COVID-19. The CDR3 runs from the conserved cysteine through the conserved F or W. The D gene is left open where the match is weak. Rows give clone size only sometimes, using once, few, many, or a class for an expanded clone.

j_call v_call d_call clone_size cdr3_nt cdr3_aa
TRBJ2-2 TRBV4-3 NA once TGCGCCAGCAGCCAAGGTTTTCAGGGGAACACCGGGGAGCTGTTTTTT CASSQGFQGNTGELFF
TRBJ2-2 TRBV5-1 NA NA TGCGCCAGCAGCTTGGCCTGGGCGGGGACGAACACCGGGGAGCTGTTTTTT CASSLAWAGTNTGELFF
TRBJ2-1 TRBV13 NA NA TGTGCCAGCAGCTTATACCGGGTTCGCAACTACAATGAGCAGTTCTTC CASSLYRVRNYNEQFF
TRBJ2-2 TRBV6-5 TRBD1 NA TGTGCCAGCAGTTTAACAGGGGGTCTTCCCGGGGAGCTGTTTTTT CASSLTGGLPGELFF
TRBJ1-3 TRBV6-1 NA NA TGTGCCAGCAGTGAAAGAAGAGGCTCTGGAAACACCATATATTTT CASSERRGSGNTIYF
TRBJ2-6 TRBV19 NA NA TGTGCCAGTAGTACAGGTCTCTCTGGGGCCAACGTCCTGACTTTC CASSTGLSGANVLTF
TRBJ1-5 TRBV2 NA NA TGTGCCAGCAGTGGGGGGGGGTCGGGTCAGCCCCAGCATTTT CASSGGGSGQPQHF
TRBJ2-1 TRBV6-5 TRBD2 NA TGTGCCAGCAGTCCCCTAGCGGGGGGGCATAATGAGCAGTTCTTC CASSPLAGGHNEQFF
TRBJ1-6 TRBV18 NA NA TGTGCCAGCTCACCGTTCCCGGGGGGGGAGCCCCTCCACTTT CASSPFPGGEPLHF
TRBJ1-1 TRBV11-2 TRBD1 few TGTGCCAGCAGCTTAGTTGGGACAGGGAACACTGAAGCTTTCTTT CASSLVGTGNTEAFF
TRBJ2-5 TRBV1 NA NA TGCACCAGCAGCCATCCATTAGCGGGTGGGACCCAGTACTTC CTSSHPLAGGTQYF
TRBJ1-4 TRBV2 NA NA TGTGCCAGCAGTGAAGATGGAGGTAATGAAAAACTGTTTTTT CASSEDGGNEKLFF
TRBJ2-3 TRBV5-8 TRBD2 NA TGTGCCAGCAGCTTGGGACTAGCGGGTACTAGCACAGATACGCAGTATTTT CASSLGLAGTSTDTQYF
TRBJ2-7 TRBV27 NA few TGTGCCAGCAGTTTGCTAGCCCGCTACGAGCAGTACTTC CASSLLARYEQYF
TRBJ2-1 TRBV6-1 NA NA TGTGCCAGCAGTGAAAATGGGGGGATTTACAATGAGCAGTTCTTC CASSENGGIYNEQFF
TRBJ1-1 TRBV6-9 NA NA TGTGCCAGCAGAGCAGGGGAACGTGCTTTCTTT CASRAGERAFF
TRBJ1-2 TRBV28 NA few TGTGCCAGCAGGACCGGCCCCAGGAGCGGAGGCTACACCTTC CASRTGPRSGGYTF
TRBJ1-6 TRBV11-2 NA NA TGTGCCAGCAGCTTAAGCGACCTCTCACCCCTCCACTTT CASSLSDLSPLHF
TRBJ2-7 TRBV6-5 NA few TGTGCCAGCAGTTCATTATCTGTCGGACTCTCGGAAGAGCAGTACTTC CASSSLSVGLSEEQYF
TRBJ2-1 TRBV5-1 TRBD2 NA TGCGCCAGCAGCTTTAGCGGGAGTTCCTACAATGAGCAGTTCTTC CASSFSGSSYNEQFF
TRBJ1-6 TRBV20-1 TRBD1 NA TGCAGTGCTAGTCCTTCGACAGGGAACAATTCACCCCTCCACTTT CSASPSTGNNSPLHF
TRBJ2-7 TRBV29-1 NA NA TGCAGCGCAGGACACAACGAGCAGTACTTC CSAGHNEQYF
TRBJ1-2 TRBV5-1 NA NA TGCGCCAGCAGCTCCTCCGGGGGAAAGATGAGCTACACCTTC CASSSSGGKMSYTF
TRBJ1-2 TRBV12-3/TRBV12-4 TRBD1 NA TGTGCCAGCAGCAGGGACAGAAACTATGGCTACACCTTC CASSRDRNYGYTF
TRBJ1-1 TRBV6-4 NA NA TGTGCCAGCAGTGCGACCGGGTCCCCGGCTTTCTTT CASSATGSPAFF